This record looks at one T cell receptor beta chain sequence and its context. Which antigen it targets is not known. Per-base quality was not reported, and no clone a single base away is much larger than it. TCRbeta CDR3 regions were amplified from genomic DNA by means of the immunoSEQ Assay, a bias-controlled multiplex PCR. Per the source publication's procedure: Within the assay, amplification of reference gene primers was used to estimate how many nucleated cells each sample contained. To quantify the absolute abundance of each unique TCRbeta CDR3 rearrangement, sequence reads were collapsed and filtered. Productive Simpson clonality was computed per sample as the square root of Simpson's diversity index over productive rearrangements. TCRdb mirrors the immuneACCESS table, restricted to in-frame sequences. Some clones are absent from its copies; in checked studies, under half trace to an unresolved V gene, and the reason for the others is unknown. The V and J calls and the clone size are those of that table, but D and trimming were determined from the DNA. Recorded for this sample are about 370,000 clones; 90% of them occurred a single time. Around 6.3% of the sample comes from the top ten.

The CDR3 spans 15 residues, from the cysteine through the phenylalanine. Only the CDR3 DNA stays, 45 bases, in frame from base 1. CDR1 and CDR2 were assigned from the germline V gene (reference sequence) as LNHDA and SQIVND. V was cut back by 7 bases and J by 0 bases, leaving a gap of 13 bases between them. The collaborating institutions used their own protocols to collect whole blood in K2EDTA tubes. Collaborator samples were shipped for TCRbeta analysis as frozen whole blood, isolated PBMCs, or DNA extracted from either sample type. This specimen belongs to a study of blood T cell repertoires in COVID-19 (TCRdb year 2020). In the study overall: The collaborator samples originated in the United States, Italy and Spain and spanned the acute and convalescent phases of COVID-19. Samples came from the ongoing ImmuneRACE study (first 160 participants) plus 1,254 subjects from 6 global collaborators. A freely available public database, intended as a resource for researchers studying the immune response to SARS-CoV-2, is where the repertoires were released. The material from the prospective study consisted of cDNA or gDNA derived from T cells, B-cell-depleted T cells, or PBMCs. A de-identified subject ID, COVID-19 status, age in years and sex were almost always included in the sample metadata. Deeply sampled blood TCRbeta repertoires from subjects exposed to, actively infected with, or recovered from COVID-19 were included in the dataset. Where available, HLA class I and class II types were taken from metadata supplied by the sample provider and were not determined by assay-based typing.

The investigation overall reported the following: Clinical and demographic metadata were provided uncurated, with the amount varying by source and participant.

This receptor was identified in a man aged 18 to 35 with active or convalescent COVID-19. The chain links TRBV19 with TRBJ2-1, with TRBD1 tentatively as D gene (6 bases match). Specimen: peripheral blood. The encoded CDR3 is CASNPRGRSYNEQFF. The nucleotides are TGTGCCAGTAACCCCAGGGGCCGCTCCTACAATGAGCAGTTCTTC.